Below, 13 T cell receptor beta chains from the same sample are listed, as sequenced in a study of glioma-infiltrating T cells listed by TCRdb under 2016. Data came from an Illumina MiSeq. The iRepertoire nested amplicon-rescue multiplex PCR (arm-PCR) platform was used to amplify TCR alpha and beta CDR3 regions from RNA. In TCRdb, the public reads were trimmed at Q25 with fastp and aligned with MiXCR, with productive beta chains retained. For every CDR3 protein sequence, its rows merge into one entry that carries the most common genes and DNA. The sample contains some 99,000 distinct CDR3 sequences, 20% to 25% of them found a single time. The ten largest account for around a third of the sample. The specimen sequenced was glioma tissue, nonneoplastic brain tissue, or PBMCs (not recorded which). These receptors came from a human donor with low-grade glioma or glioblastoma, undergoing nonglioma brain surgery, or in good health (not recorded which).

This clonotype was recorded at least ten times. This chain connects TRBV24-1 to TRBJ2-1; D remains unclear. Germline loops: CDR1 KGHDR, CDR2 SFDVKD. The CDR3 is made up of 17 amino acids. Trimming removed 5 bases from V and 2 bases from J, with 18 bases in between. The CDR3 sequence: CATSAQERVRPYNEQFF. For the CDR3, the DNA is TGTGCCACCAGTGCTCAGGAGCGCGTCCGCCCCTACAATGAGCAGTTCTTC.

This clonotype was counted many times. The J gene is TRBJ2-7, the V gene TRBV12-3 or TRBV12-4; TRBD2 matches at 9 bases. J gave up 0 bases and V 6 bases, and 3 bases lay outside the gene matches. The CDR3 runs 14 residues. The CDR3 DNA reads as TGTGCCAGCAGCGATAGCGGGAGCTCCTACGAGCAGTACTTC. Translation gives CASSDSGSSYEQYF.

This clonotype was seen at least ten times. The chain carries TRBV27 and TRBJ2-7; possibly TRBD1 or TRBD2 for D (7 bases each). The length of the CDR3 is 19 residues. Per germline, CDR1 MNHEY and CDR2 SMNVEV (reference sequence). V lost 6 bases, J lost 7 bases, and 34 bases lay in between. The chain's CDR3 is CASSLPKWGGGRAYWEQYF. CDR3 DNA: TGTGCCAGCAGCCTTCCGAAATGGGGAGGGGGCAGGGCCTACTGGGAGCAGTACTTC.

This clonotype showed up just a few times. The chain recombines TRBV12-3 or TRBV12-4 with TRBJ2-3, with TRBD1 matching 7 bases. CDR3 length equals 14 residues. The V gene end was trimmed by 2 bases and the J gene end by 8 bases; junction bases not matched to a gene: 7. Here the CDR3 reads CASSLRQGEGTQYF. CDR3 sequence (DNA): TGTGCCAGCAGTTTAAGGCAGGGGGAAGGTACGCAGTATTTT.

This clonotype showed up many times. This chain joins TRBV4-1 and TRBJ2-3; unclear D gene. This CDR3 has 14 residues. The germline CDR1 and CDR2 sequences are MGHRA and YSYEKL. The V and J ends lost 3 bases and 1 base respectively, with 8 bases between them. The CDR3 DNA reads as TGCGCCAGCAGCCATGGACCCCGCACAGATACGCAGTATTTT. Translation gives CASSHGPRTDTQYF.

This clonotype was counted only a few times. The rearrangement uses TRBV3-1 and TRBJ2-1; D not certain. V lost 2 bases and J 7 bases, leaving 15 bases between the germline ends. Germline CDR1 is LGHDT and CDR2 is YNNKEL (reference sequence). The length of the CDR3 is 15 residues. The CDR3 DNA sequence: TGTGCCAGCAGCCAAAACTGGGGAAAAGGGAATGAGCAGTTCTTC. As protein: CASSQNWGKGNEQFF.

Only a few counts were recorded for this clonotype. This may arise from a read error, as a much more abundant clone is one base away. The gene calls are TRBV5-5 and TRBJ1-1, with 9 positions matching TRBD1. This CDR3 region has 15 residues. Germline CDR1 SGHKS, CDR2 YYEKEE (reference sequence). The CDR3 protein is CSSSAGPGTGREAFF. CDR3 in DNA: TGTTCCAGCAGCGCGGGACCTGGGACAGGGCGTGAAGCTTTCTTT.

This clonotype was observed at least ten times. The rearrangement joins TRBV7-2 to TRBJ2-7; D unresolved. There are 11 residues in the CDR3. V dropped 5 bases and J dropped 7 bases, with 9 bases sitting between them. CDR1 SGHTA and CDR2 FQGNSA come from the germline V gene. In nucleotides, the CDR3 is TGTGCCAGCAGCCTTTCGAGGGAGCAGTACTTC. Its protein product is CASSLSREQYF.

The sample holds many counts of this clonotype. Here the CDR3 DNA reads TGTGCCAGCAGCCCCCAAGGGGCCAGGACCGGCTACGAGCAGTACTTC. Translation: CASSPQGARTGYEQYF. The chain recombines TRBV6-1 with TRBJ2-7, with D maybe TRBD1 (5 bases). Germline V lookup: CDR1 MNHNS, CDR2 SASEGT. Trimming shortened V by 6 bases and J by 3 bases, and 21 bases separated the two germline ends. This CDR3 contains 16 residues.

This clonotype was seen a few times. V gene TRBV11-2 combines with J gene TRBJ2-4, with D perhaps TRBD2 (5 bases). The CDR3 extends over 13 amino acids. Per germline, CDR1 SGHAT and CDR2 FQNNGV. The germline V and J ends were trimmed by 5 bases and 11 bases, with 16 bases remaining between them. The CDR3 loop is CASSPGLLKLQYF. CDR3 nucleotides: TGTGCCAGCAGCCCCGGACTTCTTAAGCTTCAGTACTTC. Combining the CDR3 with reference TRBV11-2 and TRBJ2-4 gives the whole variable domain EAGVAQSPRYKIIEKRQSVAFWCNPISGHATLYWYQQILGQGPKLLIQFQNNGVVDDSQLPKDRFSAERLKGVDSTLKIQPAKLEDSAVYLCASSPGLLKLQYFGAGTRLSVL.

In this sample, this clonotype turned up many times. The chain employs TRBV7-8 and TRBJ1-3; D not certain. Germline V CDR1 and CDR2: SGHVS, FQNEAQ. The V end lost 8 bases, the J end lost 3 bases, and 11 bases lay between the germline ends. CDR3 size: 13 residues. CDR3 sequence (DNA): TGTGCCAGCCGTTCGGACGGTGGAAACACCATATATTTT. Amino acids: CASRSDGGNTIYF.

This clonotype was detected many times. The rearrangement joins TRBV18 to TRBJ1-6, with a weak D call TRBD1 (6 bases). CDR3 length equals 15 residues. The ends were cut back, 3 bases at V and 5 bases at J, with 11 bases in the middle. The germline gives CDR1 KGHSH, CDR2 LQKENI. CDR3 bases: TGTGCCAGCTCACCGCAGGGGAAGGATAATTCACCCCTCCACTTT. It specifies CASSPQGKDNSPLHF.

The chain joins TRBV12-3 or TRBV12-4 to TRBJ2-3; D gene uncertain. The CDR3 has 13 residues. V was cut by 3 bases and J by 3 bases, with 7 bases left in between. CDR3 protein: CASSFVWTDTQYF. CDR3 in DNA: TGTGCCAGCAGTTTTGTCTGGACAGATACGCAGTATTTT.